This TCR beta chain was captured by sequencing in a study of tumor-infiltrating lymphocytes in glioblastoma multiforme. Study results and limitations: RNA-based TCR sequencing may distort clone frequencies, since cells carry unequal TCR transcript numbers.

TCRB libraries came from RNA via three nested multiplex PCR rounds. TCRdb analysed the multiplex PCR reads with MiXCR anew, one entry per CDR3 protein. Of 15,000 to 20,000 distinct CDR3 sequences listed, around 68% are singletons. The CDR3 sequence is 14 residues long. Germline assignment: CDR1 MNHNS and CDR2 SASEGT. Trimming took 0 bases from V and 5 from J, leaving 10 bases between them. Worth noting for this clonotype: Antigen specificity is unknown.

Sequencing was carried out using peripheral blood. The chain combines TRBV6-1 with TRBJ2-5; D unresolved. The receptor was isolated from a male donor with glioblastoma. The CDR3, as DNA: TGTGCCAGCAGTGAAGCGGAACAGTGGGAGACCCAGTACTTC. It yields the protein CASSEAEQWETQYF.